This T cell receptor beta chain appears in the sequencing data of a study of Tregs in tolerant kidney transplant recipients (dated by TCRdb to about 2019). With regard to the full study: Before combined kidney and bone marrow transplantation, this study identified donor-specific regulatory T cells using TCRbeta sequencing and then followed those same cells after transplant. In a few healthy controls, several methods of expanding Tregs specific for an allogeneic donor were compared by TCRbeta repertoire sequencing.

Overall study results and their limits: Biological reproducibility was not directly addressed, though technical replication error appeared minimal. Because the study included only a small number of patients, the results must be confirmed in larger populations and under other immunosuppression protocols. Expanding Tregs with activated donor B cells appeared to identify the most biologically relevant and donor-specific TCRbeta repertoire.

For TCRbeta CDR3 sequencing, genomic DNA was extracted from sorted cells using the QIAGEN DNeasy Blood and Tissue Kit. Through immunoSEQ, high-throughput TCRbeta CDR3 sequencing was done commercially, including PCR amplification with internal controls and bias correction. For the original study's pipeline: Unique productive TCRbeta sequences were defined by CDR3 nucleotide sequence when primers matched and otherwise by CDR3 amino acid sequence together with Vbeta and Jbeta genes. To correct for sorting error, sequences found in more than one sorted population at a frequency ratio of 2:1 or less were discarded, and the remaining shared sequences were assigned to the population with the higher frequency. A sequence was defined as donor-reactive if the sequence was expanded at least 5-fold in CFSE-low cells compared with unstimulated cells and had a frequency of at least 0.01% in CFSE-low cells. Repertoire divergence was quantified by Jensen-Shannon divergence using the top 100 TCRbeta sequences ranked by frequency. When a sample had multiple sequencing runs, each run was corrected for sorting error separately and the runs were then pooled. TCRdb stores this immuneACCESS table with in-frame sequences only. Part of the clones is absent; in the studies checked, under half of the shortfall reflects unresolved V genes, and no reason is known for the rest. Clone size and V and J calls were adopted from that table, with D and trimming inferred from the DNA. The sample contains 240,000 or so clones, roughly four fifths of them found a single time. Of the sample, about 0.64% falls within the top ten clones.

Thawed PBMCs were FACS-sorted into unstimulated Tregs (CD4+CD25+CD127-), CD4+ non-Tregs (CD4+CD25-), CD4 cells and CD8 cells. Blood from healthy controls was obtained either from healthy volunteers or as purchased buffy coats. Healthy control blood was processed by Ficoll density gradient to PBMCs and cryopreserved; patient PBMCs were collected before and after transplant. CDR1 MDHEN and CDR2 SYDVKM were looked up in the germline V gene. V is shortened by 6 bases, J by 12 bases, and the region joining them spans 18 bases. Its CDR3 holds 12 amino acids, cysteine through phenylalanine. Only the CDR3 part of the read is kept: 36 bases, read in frame from the first base. With respect to this clone: Its cognate antigen has yet to be identified. It has no much larger one-base neighbor in the sample; base qualities were not kept.

The sample comprised CD4+ T cells from blood. The TCR was taken from a human donor in good health. The sequence is built from TRBV28 and TRBJ2-7, with the D gene not confidently named. The CDR3 here reads CASSDPRARWYF. The nucleotides are TGTGCCAGCAGCGACCCCCGGGCCCGGTGGTACTTC.